This TCR beta chain derives from a study of T cell repertoires in cytomegalovirus infection. In the study overall: Recently identified HLA-C-restricted CMV epitopes and well-studied HLA-B-restricted CMV epitopes were used by the study. Evidence of both CMV infection and a matching HLA type came from public TCR beta signatures. The study, taken as a whole, reports: HLA-C-restricted TCR beta clonotypes specific for CMV led the ex vivo response.

MiXCR, applied by TCRdb to the reads, yields one record per CDR3 protein. The sample lists 800,000 to 950,000 distinct CDR3 sequences; about 30% were seen once. V shed 11 bases and J shed 0 bases, with 11 bases lying between them. This CDR3 spans 14 amino acids. Germline CDR1 SGHTA, CDR2 FQGNSA. This clonotype showed up just a few times. Its specificity is not known. Here the sequenced sample was cultured CD8+ T cells from PBMCs, taken from culture after CMV antigen stimulation. This TCR derives from a human donor in good health (CMV status not recorded). Some clones in this sample may be carry-over from other donors' samples. The chain joins TRBV7-2 to TRBJ1-6, with D perhaps matching TRBD1 (5 bases). CDR3 protein: CAGAPSSYNSPLHF. In nucleotides, the CDR3 is TGTGCCGGGGCCCCGAGCTCCTATAATTCACCCCTCCACTTT.